Following are 30 T cell receptor beta chains from one sample sequenced in a study of T-cell reconstitution after alpha-beta-depleted transplantation in children. As it was prepared, the TCRbeta library received unique molecular identifiers. MiXCR, applied by TCRdb to the PCR reads, yields one record per CDR3 protein. The table records tens of thousands of distinct CDR3 sequences, over 5% of them present only once. This specimen was PBMCs, mostly from graft donor cells, taken 180 days after TCRalphabeta/CD19-depleted stem cell transplant. These receptors were collected from a male patient younger than 18 who had a stem cell transplant for acute myeloid leukemia, so the T cells may come from the graft donor.

This clonotype came up many times. This chain uses TRBV3-1 with TRBJ2-7, with TRBD2 matching over 10 bases. CDR1 LGHDT and CDR2 YNNKEL come from the germline V gene (reference sequence). This CDR3 is built from 15 residues. Unmatched junction bases numbered 10, after V lost 8 bases and J lost 3 bases. The CDR3 loop is CASGDIAGGYYEQYF. The DNA of the CDR3 is TGTGCCAGCGGGGATATAGCGGGAGGATACTACGAGCAGTACTTC.

The CDR3 here is CASSLRTANSPLHF. The CDR3 nucleotides read TGTGCCAGCAGCTTGCGAACGGCTAATTCACCCCTCCACTTT. The rearrangement joins TRBV5-4 to TRBJ1-6; D uncertain. Per germline, CDR1 SGHNT and CDR2 YYREEE (reference sequence). Trimming pared 1 base from V and 6 bases from J, leaving 8 bases between. The CDR3 is 14 residues long.

Ten or more counts support this clonotype. CDR3 nucleotide sequence: TGTGCCAGTCCGGGTCGGAGCTCCTACGAGCAGTACTTC. Translation: CASPGRSSYEQYF. V and J are TRBV13 and TRBJ2-7, with D unresolved. Germline V gives CDR1 PRHDT, CDR2 FYEKMQ (reference sequence). The CDR3 loop spans 13 amino acids. The V gene lost 9 bases and the J gene lost 0 bases, with 12 bases spanning the gap.

This clonotype was counted ten times or more. The V gene is TRBV20-1, the J gene TRBJ2-7; perhaps TRBD1 as D (6 bases). Germline V gene lookup returns CDR1 DFQATT and CDR2 SNEGSKA (reference sequence). Deletions cut 6 bases from V and 3 bases from J, with 15 bases between. The CDR3 is 13 amino acids. CDR3 in amino acids: CSATSGHNYEQYF. The CDR3 nucleotides read TGCAGTGCCACATCGGGACACAACTACGAGCAGTACTTC.

This clonotype was seen at least ten times. The chain combines TRBV18 with TRBJ1-1; D is ambiguous. Trimming cost V 2 bases and J 0 bases, with 7 bases left between them. Germline V gives CDR1 KGHSH, CDR2 LQKENI. The CDR3 runs 14 residues. CDR3: CASSPGRMNTEAFF. CDR3 DNA sequence: TGTGCCAGCTCACCAGGCAGGATGAACACTGAAGCTTTCTTT.

The table lists this clonotype with many counts. The gene calls are TRBV7-8 and TRBJ2-2; 9 bases align to TRBD2. Germline CDR1 SGHVS, CDR2 FQNEAQ. Losses at the gene ends were 2 bases for V and 2 bases for J; bases not matched to a gene: 12. The CDR3 sequence is 19 residues long. The CDR3 is CASSLRGSSSGSNTGELFF. The CDR3, as DNA: TGTGCCAGCAGCTTAAGGGGGTCGAGTAGCGGGAGTAACACCGGGGAGCTGTTTTTT.

This clonotype was seen many times. The chain employs TRBV7-8 and TRBJ1-1, with D tentatively TRBD1 (6 bases). CDR1 is SGHVS and CDR2 is FQNEAQ in the germline V gene. The CDR3 sequence is 14 residues long. The V and J ends lost 5 bases and 10 bases respectively, with 20 bases between them. CDR3 amino acids: CASSPRWGHTVAFF. The CDR3 region has the DNA TGTGCCAGCAGCCCAAGGTGGGGGCACACGGTAGCTTTCTTT.

In its sample, this clonotype was seen many times. The genes are TRBV6-5 and TRBJ1-3; no reliable D call. The CDR3 spans 15 residues. Trimming removed 8 bases at V and 0 bases at J, with 14 bases between. The germline V gene has CDR1 MNHEY and CDR2 SVGAGI. CDR3 DNA: TGTGCCAGCTTTCCCGGTCACCCCTCTGGAAACACCATATATTTT. As protein: CASFPGHPSGNTIYF.

This clonotype was recorded many times. The V call is TRBV7-2, the J call TRBJ1-5, with a weak D call TRBD1 (6 bases). The CDR3 length is 16 residues. Trimming removed 1 base from V and 4 bases from J, with 14 bases in between. From germline, CDR1 is SGHTA and CDR2 FQGNSA. The CDR3 spells CASSLGAGTTNQPQHF. The CDR3 coding sequence is TGTGCCAGCAGCTTAGGGGCCGGGACAACAAATCAGCCCCAGCATTTT.

This clonotype has ten or more counts. Here the CDR3 reads CASSLGAFTDTQYF. The CDR3 DNA follows: TGTGCCAGCAGCTTGGGGGCCTTCACAGATACGCAGTATTTT. The chain links TRBV5-5 to TRBJ2-3, with no clear D. The CDR3 covers 14 residues. CDR1 is SGHKS, CDR2 YYEKEE, per germline (reference sequence). V lost 0 bases, J lost 2 bases, and 7 bases lay in between.

This clonotype was counted a few times. V and J are TRBV3-1 and TRBJ2-1, with D unresolved. The germline gives CDR1 LGHDT, CDR2 YNNKEL (reference sequence). Between the trimmed V and J ends, which lost 1 base and 7 bases, there was a span of 14 bases. CDR3 length: 15 residues. The CDR3 region has the DNA TGTGCCAGCAGCCAAGGGTCTGCACCAGCGAATGAGCAGTTCTTC. Amino acid sequence: CASSQGSAPANEQFF.

This clonotype was observed at least ten times. The chain employs TRBV5-5 and TRBJ1-5, with TRBD1 matching 7 bases. V lost 3 bases, J lost 10 bases, and 16 bases stayed unmatched. CDR1 is SGHKS, CDR2 YYEKEE, per germline (reference sequence). The CDR3 runs to 16 residues. The CDR3 loop is CASSSTTGVQNSPQHF. The CDR3 DNA is TGTGCCAGCAGCTCGACCACAGGGGTCCAGAACAGCCCCCAGCATTTT.

This clonotype was observed at least ten times. This sequence joins TRBV5-5 and TRBJ1-5; D is uncertain. Trimming removed 1 base at V and 3 bases at J, with 8 bases between. Germline assignment: CDR1 SGHKS and CDR2 YYEKEE (reference sequence). The length of the CDR3 is 14 residues. CDR3: CASSLTTFNQPQHF. The CDR3, as DNA: TGTGCCAGCAGCTTGACGACCTTCAATCAGCCCCAGCATTTT. The whole variable domain, filled in from reference TRBV5-5 and TRBJ1-5, reads DAGVTQSPTHLIKTRGQQVTLRCSPISGHKSVSWYQQVLGQGPQFIFQYYEKEERGRGNFPDRFSARQFPNYSSELNVNALLLGDSALYLCASSLTTFNQPQHFGDGTRLSIL.

This clonotype was counted many times. The V gene is TRBV7-3, the J gene TRBJ2-1; the D is unclear. CDR1 and CDR2 (germline): SGHTA, FQGTGA. Trimming shortened V by 2 bases and J by 0 bases, and 14 bases separated the two germline ends. The CDR3 has 17 amino acids. CDR3 in amino acids: CASSLYTPVSSYNEQFF. For the CDR3, the DNA is TGTGCCAGCAGCTTATACACGCCCGTTAGCTCCTACAATGAGCAGTTCTTC.

Concerning this clonotype: At one end, the junction sequence differs from germline, possibly due to a read error. CDR3 bases: TGTGCCAGCAGTTTAGATGGGACAGCCTATCAAAAACTGTCTTTT. It specifies CASSLDGTAYQKLSF. This chain links TRBV28 with TRBJ1-4; TRBD1 matches at 7 bases. There are 15 residues in the CDR3. Germline values: CDR1 MDHEN, CDR2 SYDVKM.

By proportion, this clonotype is medium-sized. This chain links TRBV7-2 with TRBJ2-3; D remains ambiguous. Per the germline V gene, CDR1 is SGHTA and CDR2 is FQGNSA. CDR3 size: 12 residues. Trimming left V 6 bases short and J 2 bases short, with 6 bases between. The CDR3 sequence is CASRWVTDTQYF. Here the CDR3 DNA reads TGTGCCAGCAGATGGGTCACAGATACGCAGTATTTT.

The chain recombines TRBV29-1 with TRBJ2-3; 8 nucleotides align to TRBD2. The length of the CDR3 is 14 residues. Germline loops: CDR1 SQVTM, CDR2 ANQGSEA. Unmatched junction bases numbered 3, after V lost 3 bases and J lost 1 base. Here the CDR3 reads CSVDGREGTDTQYF. CDR3 bases: TGCAGCGTTGACGGGCGGGAGGGCACAGATACGCAGTATTTT.

In its sample, this clonotype was seen many times. The chain combines TRBV20-1 with TRBJ2-1, with D possibly TRBD2 on 6 matching bases. The germline V and J ends were trimmed by 4 bases and 5 bases, with 30 bases remaining between them. CDR3 size: 19 residues. The germline gives CDR1 DFQATT, CDR2 SNEGSKA (reference sequence). CDR3: CSAITQNLGLFFVDNEQFF. The CDR3 region has the DNA TGCAGTGCTATAACCCAAAACCTCGGACTATTCTTTGTGGACAATGAGCAGTTCTTC.

This clonotype was seen many times. This chain connects TRBV6-1 to TRBJ2-1; D might be TRBD2 (6 bases). Germline V gene lookup returns CDR1 MNHNS and CDR2 SASEGT. V lost 2 bases and J lost 6, with 17 bases in between. The CDR3 extends over 16 amino acids. The CDR3 DNA follows: TGTGCCAGCAGTGAACCCTACGGGAGTACCACCAATGAGCAGTTCTTC. Residues: CASSEPYGSTTNEQFF.

Ten or more counts support this clonotype. This rearrangement joins TRBV30 to TRBJ1-3, with D perhaps matching TRBD1 (5 bases). Germline values: CDR1 GTSNPN, CDR2 SVGIG (reference sequence). Trimming pared 3 bases from V and 0 bases from J, leaving 9 bases between. This CDR3 is 14 amino acids long. CDR3 DNA: TGTGCCTGGAGCCGGGGACGCTCTGGAAACACCATATATTTT. Protein product: CAWSRGRSGNTIYF. The variable domain in full, completed from reference TRBV30 and TRBJ1-3, reads SQTIHQWPATLVQPVGSPLSLECTVEGTSNPNLYWYRQAAGRGLQLLFYSVGIGQISSEVPQNLSASRPQDRQFILSSKKLLLSDSGFYLCAWSRGRSGNTIYFGEGSWLTVV.

This clonotype was seen ten or more times. The rearrangement links TRBV20-1 to TRBJ1-5; 8 positions match TRBD1. CDR1 and CDR2 (germline): DFQATT, SNEGSKA (reference sequence). V trimming: 6 bases; J trimming: 6 bases; junction bases outside the gene matches: 10. CDR3 length equals 14 residues. The CDR3 region is CSAIWTGLGQPQHF. As DNA, the CDR3 is TGCAGTGCGATTTGGACAGGGCTAGGTCAGCCCCAGCATTTT.

This clonotype was found many times. V is TRBV5-7 and J is TRBJ2-6, with 14 positions matching TRBD2. TRBV5-7 is an open reading frame, and its role is uncertain. This CDR3 comprises 18 residues. J gave up 2 bases and V 1 base, and 2 bases lay outside the gene matches. The CDR3 here is CASSLPGLAGAGANVLTF. CDR3 DNA: TGTGCCAGCAGCTTGCCGGGACTAGCGGGAGCTGGGGCCAACGTCCTGACTTTC.

This clonotype showed up many times. The gene calls are TRBV24-1 and TRBJ2-7; D call uncertain. The CDR3 extends over 16 amino acids. The germline V gene encodes CDR1 KGHDR and CDR2 SFDVKD. V gave up 4 bases and J gave up 2 bases, with 17 bases separating them. CDR3 nucleotides: TGTGCCACCAGTGACTCGACTTCCCGGAAAACCTACGAGCAGTACTTC. This encodes CATSDSTSRKTYEQYF.

In this sample, this clonotype turned up many times. The chain employs TRBV29-1 and TRBJ2-1; maybe TRBD2 (6 bases). In germline, CDR1 is SQVTM, CDR2 ANQGSEA. The CDR3 is 13 amino acids. V lost 6 bases, J lost 8 bases, and 17 bases lay in between. In DNA, the CDR3 is TGCAGCGTGGGGGACTGGCTGGTCGATGAGCAGTTCTTC. Translated, it gives CSVGDWLVDEQFF.

This clonotype was recorded many times. The chain links TRBV27 to TRBJ2-7; 8 bases are shared with TRBD1. The CDR3 is 18 residues long. Germline loops: CDR1 MNHEY, CDR2 SMNVEV (reference sequence). V lost 3 bases and J lost 2; bases outside the gene matches: 15. In nucleotides, the CDR3 is TGTGCCAGCAGTTTTCGGTCGGACACCTTGGGACAGGCCTACGAGCAGTACGTC. Its protein is CASSFRSDTLGQAYEQYV.

This clonotype was seen many times. V is TRBV6-5 and J is TRBJ2-5, with 9 bases matching TRBD1. This CDR3 is built from 13 residues. V shed 4 bases and J 3 bases; nucleotides not matched to a gene: 0. Germline V gene lookup returns CDR1 MNHEY and CDR2 SVGAGI. In DNA, the CDR3 is TGTGCCAGCAGTTGGGACAGGGAAGAGACCCAGTACTTC. It yields the protein CASSWDREETQYF.

This clonotype was seen many times. The chain combines TRBV6-5 with TRBJ2-7; D call uncertain. CDR1 and CDR2 from the germline V gene are MNHEY and SVGAGI. The V gene lost 7 bases and the J gene lost 2 bases, with 6 bases spanning the gap. The CDR3 length is 11 residues. The CDR3 DNA reads TGTGCCAGCATGCAGGCCTACGAGCAGTACTTC. It encodes CASMQAYEQYF.

The chain has TRBV11-3 and TRBJ1-1; D unclear. Trimming took 9 bases from V and 3 from J, leaving 14 bases between them. The CDR3 loop spans 13 amino acids. CDR1 is SGHNT, CDR2 YENEEA, per germline. The CDR3 DNA reads as TGTGCCAGTAGCCTTGAGCGGGACACTGAAGCTTTCTTT. Its protein is CASSLERDTEAFF.

This clonotype was seen many times. The chain carries TRBV3-1 and TRBJ2-1; 7 bases agree with TRBD1. The V gene end was trimmed by 1 base and the J gene end by 15 bases; junction bases not matched to a gene: 18. Germline CDR1 reads LGHDT; CDR2 reads YNNKEL (reference sequence). The CDR3 loop spans 16 amino acids. The CDR3: CASSQARQGLGGGAFF. CDR3 nucleotide sequence: TGTGCCAGCAGCCAAGCTAGACAGGGTTTAGGGGGTGGTGCGTTCTTC.

The rearrangement links TRBV5-4 to TRBJ2-5; TRBD1 might be the D (5 bases). Germline CDR1 SGHNT, CDR2 YYREEE (reference sequence). This CDR3 is built from 14 residues. The ends were cut back, 1 base at V and 4 bases at J, with 11 bases in the middle. CDR3 residues: CASSLSTARETQYF. The CDR3, as DNA: TGTGCCAGCAGCTTGTCGACAGCCCGAGAGACCCAGTACTTC. The variable domain in full, with the rest retrieved from reference TRBV5-4 and TRBJ2-5, is ETGVTQSPTHLIKTRGQQVTLRCSSQSGHNTVSWYQQALGQGPQFIFQYYREEENGRGNFPPRFSGLQFPNYSSELNVNALELDDSALYLCASSLSTARETQYFGPGTRLLVL.